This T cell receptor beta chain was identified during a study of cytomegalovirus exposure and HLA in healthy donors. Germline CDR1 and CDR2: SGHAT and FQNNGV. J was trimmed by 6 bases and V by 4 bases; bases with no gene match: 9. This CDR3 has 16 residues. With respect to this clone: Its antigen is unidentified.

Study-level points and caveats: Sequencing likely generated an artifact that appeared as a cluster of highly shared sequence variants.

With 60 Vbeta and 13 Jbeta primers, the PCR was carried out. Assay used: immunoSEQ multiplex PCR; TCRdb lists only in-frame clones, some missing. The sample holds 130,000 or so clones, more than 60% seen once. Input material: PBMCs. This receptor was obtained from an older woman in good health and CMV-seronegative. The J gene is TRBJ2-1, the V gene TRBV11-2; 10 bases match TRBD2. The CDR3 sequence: CASSSRYSGRINEQFF. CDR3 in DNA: TGTGCCAGCAGCTCCCGGTATAGCGGGAGGATCAATGAGCAGTTCTTC.